This TCR beta chain stems from a study of early T cells in non-severe SARS-CoV-2 infection. The CDR3 runs 11 residues. Individually, cDNA molecules had unique molecular identifiers attached to them. TCRdb itself ran the 5' RACE reads through MiXCR, one entry per CDR3 protein. Among 61,000 or so distinct CDR3 sequences listed, about 12% were seen once. The chain couples TRBV3-2 to TRBJ2-5. TRBV3-2 is a recognized pseudogene. The sample consisted of whole blood, taken at baseline. This receptor was obtained from an adult who was a healthcare worker with PCR-confirmed SARS-CoV-2 infection or an uninfected control (not recorded which). The donor label of this sample is uncertain. CDR3 DNA sequence: TGTGCCAGCAGCCAGGCCGCGACCCAGTACTTC. Encoded protein: CASSQAATQYF.